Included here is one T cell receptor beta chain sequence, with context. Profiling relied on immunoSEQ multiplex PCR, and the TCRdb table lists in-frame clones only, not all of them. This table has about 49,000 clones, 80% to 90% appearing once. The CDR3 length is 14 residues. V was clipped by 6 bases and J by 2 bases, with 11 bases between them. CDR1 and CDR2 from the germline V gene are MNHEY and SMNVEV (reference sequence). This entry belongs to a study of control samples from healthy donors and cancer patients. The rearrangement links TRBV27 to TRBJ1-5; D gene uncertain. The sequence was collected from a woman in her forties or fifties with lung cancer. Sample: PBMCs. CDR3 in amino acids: CASSKYSGNQPQHF. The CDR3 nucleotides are TGTGCCAGCAGCAAATACAGTGGCAATCAGCCCCAGCATTTT.